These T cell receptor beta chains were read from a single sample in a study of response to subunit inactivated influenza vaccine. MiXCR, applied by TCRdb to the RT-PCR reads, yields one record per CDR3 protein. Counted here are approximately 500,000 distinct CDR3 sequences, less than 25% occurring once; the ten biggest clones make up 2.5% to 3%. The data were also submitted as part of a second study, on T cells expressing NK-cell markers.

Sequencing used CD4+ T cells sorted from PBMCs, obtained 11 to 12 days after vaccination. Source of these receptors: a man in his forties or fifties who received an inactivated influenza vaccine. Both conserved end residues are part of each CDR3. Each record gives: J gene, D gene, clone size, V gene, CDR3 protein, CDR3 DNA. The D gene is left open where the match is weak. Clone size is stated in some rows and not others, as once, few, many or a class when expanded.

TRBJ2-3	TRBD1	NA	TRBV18	CASSPSTPGDRGTDTQYF	TGTGCCAGCTCACCCTCAACTCCGGGGGACAGGGGCACAGATACGCAGTATTTT
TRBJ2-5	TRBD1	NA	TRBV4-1	CASSQSGQGMMETQYF	TGCGCCAGCAGCCAATCTGGACAGGGTATGATGGAGACCCAGTACTTC
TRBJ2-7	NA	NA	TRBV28	CASSPTRIYEQYF	TGTGCCAGCAGCCCGACTAGAATCTACGAGCAGTACTTC
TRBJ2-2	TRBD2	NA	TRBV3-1	CASSQEGLAAGELFF	TGTGCCAGCAGCCAAGAGGGACTAGCTGCCGGGGAGCTGTTTTTT
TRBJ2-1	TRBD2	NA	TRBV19	CASSTPILALYNEQFF	TGTGCCAGTAGTACCCCGATACTAGCGCTCTACAATGAGCAGTTCTTC
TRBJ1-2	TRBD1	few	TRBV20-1	CSGSQGAGGYGYTF	TGCAGTGGCTCACAGGGGGCGGGTGGCTATGGCTACACCTTC
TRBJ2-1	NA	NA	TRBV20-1	CSAPTSYNEQFF	TGCAGTGCTCCGACGTCCTACAATGAGCAGTTCTTC
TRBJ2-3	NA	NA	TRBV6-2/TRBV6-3	CASSSRALSTDTQYF	TGTGCCAGCAGTTCCAGGGCCCTTAGCACAGATACGCAGTATTTT
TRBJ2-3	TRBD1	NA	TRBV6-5	CASSYSGGRADTQYF	TGTGCCAGCAGTTACTCAGGGGGCAGGGCAGATACGCAGTATTTT
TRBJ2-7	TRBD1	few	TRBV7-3	CASSNQQGGEQYF	TGTGCCAGCAGCAACCAACAGGGGGGCGAGCAGTACTTC
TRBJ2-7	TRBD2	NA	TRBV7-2	CASSLGSGRAPEQYF	TGTGCCAGCAGCTTAGGTAGCGGGAGGGCCCCCGAGCAGTACTTC
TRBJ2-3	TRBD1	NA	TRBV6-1	CASSTGGTDTQYF	TGTGCCAGCTCTACAGGGGGCACAGATACGCAGTATTTT
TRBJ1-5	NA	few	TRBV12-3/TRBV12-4	CASSSGGRVGANQPQHF	TGTGCCAGCAGTTCCGGAGGTCGGGTAGGGGCAAATCAGCCCCAGCATTTT
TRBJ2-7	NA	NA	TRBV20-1	CSARRPGPAEPYF	TGCAGTGCTAGACGCCCCGGACCGGCCGAGCCGTACTTC
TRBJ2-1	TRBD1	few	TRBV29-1	CSGQKQGRNEQFF	TGCAGCGGACAAAAACAGGGGCGTAATGAGCAGTTCTTC
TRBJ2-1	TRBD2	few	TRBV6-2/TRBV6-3	CASSLGTSEFNEQFF	TGTGCCAGCAGTTTAGGAACTAGCGAATTCAATGAGCAGTTCTTC
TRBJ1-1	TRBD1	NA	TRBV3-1	CASSPGQAAGEAFF	TGTGCCAGCAGCCCGGGACAGGCAGCAGGTGAAGCTTTCTTT
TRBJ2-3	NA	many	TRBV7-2	CASSFARGDTQYF	TGTGCCAGCAGCTTCGCCCGGGGAGATACGCAGTATTTT
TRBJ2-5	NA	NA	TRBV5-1	CASSRDGVQETQYF	TGCGCCAGCAGCCGCGATGGAGTTCAAGAGACCCAGTACTTC
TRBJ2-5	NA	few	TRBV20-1	CSALEGIQETQYF	TGCAGTGCGTTAGAGGGGATCCAAGAGACCCAGTACTTC
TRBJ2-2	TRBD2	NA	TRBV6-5	CASSYSTSGRAGGELFF	TGTGCCAGCAGTTACTCGACTAGCGGGAGGGCCGGCGGGGAGCTGTTTTTT
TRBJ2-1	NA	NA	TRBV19	CASSIRLQSSYNEQFF	TGTGCCAGTAGTATCCGTCTACAGAGCTCCTACAATGAGCAGTTCTTC
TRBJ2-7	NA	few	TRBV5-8	CASSKTSGSAYEQYF	TGTGCCAGCAGCAAAACCTCAGGGTCGGCCTACGAGCAGTACTTC
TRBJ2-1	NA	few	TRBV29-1	CSVEDTAALRYNEQFF	TGCAGCGTTGAAGACACGGCAGCACTGCGCTACAATGAGCAGTTCTTC
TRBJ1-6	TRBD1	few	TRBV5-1	CASSTTDRVNSPLHF	TGCGCCAGCAGCACCACGGACAGGGTTAATTCACCCCTCCACTTT
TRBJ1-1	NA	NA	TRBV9	CASSVGSRGSEAFF	TGTGCCAGCAGCGTAGGAAGCAGGGGTTCGGAAGCTTTCTTT
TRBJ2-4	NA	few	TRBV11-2	CASSLGGTRDIQYF	TGTGCCAGCAGCTTAGGGGGCACCCGGGACATTCAGTACTTC
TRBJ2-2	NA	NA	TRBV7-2	CASSLVSRPNTGELFF	TGTGCCAGCAGCTTAGTCAGCCGACCGAACACCGGGGAGCTGTTTTTT
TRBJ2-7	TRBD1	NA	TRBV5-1	CASSLNDRDEQYF	TGCGCCAGCAGCCTAAACGACAGGGATGAGCAGTACTTC
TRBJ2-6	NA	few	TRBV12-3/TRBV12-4	CASSFLLGAGKPGKGANVLTF	TGTGCCAGCAGTTTCCTTCTTGGGGCAGGAAAACCCGGTAAGGGGGCCAACGTCCTGACTTTC
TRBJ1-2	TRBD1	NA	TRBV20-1	CSARGTGGHYGYTF	TGCAGTGCTAGAGGGACAGGGGGGCACTATGGCTACACCTTC
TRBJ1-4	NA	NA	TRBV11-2	CASSLTAVFNEKLFF	TGTGCCAGCAGCTTAACCGCAGTCTTTAATGAAAAACTGTTTTTT
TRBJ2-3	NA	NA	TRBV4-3	CASSQDGSRGVSDTQYF	TGCGCCAGCAGCCAAGATGGGTCGCGGGGCGTGTCAGATACGCAGTATTTT
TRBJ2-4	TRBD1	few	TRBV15	CATSRGGQGGNIQYF	TGTGCCACCAGCAGAGGGGGACAGGGAGGGAACATTCAGTACTTC
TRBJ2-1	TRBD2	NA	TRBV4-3	CASSQDLAGGRGEQFF	TGCGCCAGCAGCCAAGATCTAGCGGGAGGGAGGGGTGAGCAGTTCTTC
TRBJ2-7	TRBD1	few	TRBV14	CASNDRGLSYEQYF	TGTGCCAGTAACGACAGGGGGCTCTCCTACGAGCAGTACTTC
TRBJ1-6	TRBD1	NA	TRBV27	CASGFGTGASPLHF	TGTGCCAGCGGGTTCGGGACAGGGGCTTCACCCCTCCACTTT
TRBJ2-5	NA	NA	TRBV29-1	CSVDYGVGETQYF	TGCAGCGTTGATTATGGGGTAGGAGAGACCCAGTACTTC
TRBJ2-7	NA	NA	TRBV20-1	CSARTGFTDEQYF	TGCAGTGCTAGAACAGGGTTTACGGACGAGCAGTACTTC
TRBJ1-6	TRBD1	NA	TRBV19	CASSETSGTGHSPLHF	TGTGCCAGTAGTGAGACATCCGGGACAGGTCATTCACCCCTCCACTTT
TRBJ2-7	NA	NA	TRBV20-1	CSARDWGNEQYF	TGCAGTGCTAGAGATTGGGGTAACGAGCAGTACTTC